These 18 T cell receptor beta chains were all obtained from the same sample, sequenced in a study of blood T cell repertoires in COVID-19 (dated by TCRdb to about 2020). The library was made by the immunoSEQ multiplex PCR assay. The source is immuneACCESS, and TCRdb retained only in-frame sequences with V and J called. Part of the clones is not carried over; for the studies checked, unresolved V genes explain less than half of this, and the remainder is unexplained. The sample table lists under 200,000 clones, 80% of them with a count of one. The leading ten clones occupy 6% to 8.5% of the sample. Sequencing was carried out using peripheral blood. The receptors were sampled from a man aged 55 to 70 with acute or convalescent COVID-19.

The V gene is TRBV11-3, the J gene TRBJ2-5; tentative D call: TRBD1 (5 bases). Germline loops: CDR1 SGHNT, CDR2 YENEEA. V was pared by 3 bases and J by 4 bases, with 9 bases between. This CDR3 contains 13 residues. This CDR3 reads CASSFYRGETQYF. DNA for the CDR3: TGTGCCAGCAGCTTTTATAGGGGAGAGACCCAGTACTTC.

The chain uses TRBV6-5 and TRBJ2-1, with D uncertain. The CDR3 covers 12 residues. The ends were cut back, 2 bases at V and 9 bases at J, with 8 bases in the middle. Germline CDR1 and CDR2: MNHEY and SVGAGI. CDR3 nucleotides: TGTGCCAGCAGTTACCTAGGATCTGAGCAGTTCTTC. This sequence encodes CASSYLGSEQFF.

The chain joins TRBV3-1 (or the pseudogene TRBV3-2) to TRBJ1-6, with TRBD1 matching over 7 bases. This CDR3 contains 15 residues. The germline gives CDR1 LGHDT, CDR2 YNNKEL (reference sequence). V lost 1 base and J lost 8; bases outside the gene matches: 5. Written as DNA, the CDR3 is TGTGCCAGCAGCCAAGTTAGGACAGGAGATTCACCCCTCCACTTT. This translates into CASSQVRTGDSPLHF.

This chain joins TRBV10-2 and TRBJ2-1; 13 bases are shared with TRBD2. The CDR3 sequence is 15 residues long. Per the germline V gene, CDR1 is WSHSY and CDR2 is SAAADI. V lost 4 bases and J lost 7; bases outside the gene matches: 4. For the CDR3, the DNA is TGCGCCAGCAGTGGACTAGCGGGGGGAAGGAATGAGCAGTTCTTC. Its translation: CASSGLAGGRNEQFF.

This clone was observed a single time. The chain uses TRBV10-2 and TRBJ1-3; D unresolved. Trimming left V 7 bases short and J 2 bases short, with 12 bases between. The germline gives CDR1 WSHSY, CDR2 SAAADI. The CDR3 has 14 amino acids. CDR3 protein: CASIAVTAGNTIYF. CDR3 sequence (DNA): TGCGCCAGCATAGCCGTGACCGCTGGAAACACCATATATTTT.

The genes are TRBV3-1 (or the pseudogene TRBV3-2) and TRBJ1-2, with 8 nucleotides matching TRBD1. The CDR3 contains 13 residues. Per the germline V gene, CDR1 is LGHDT and CDR2 is YNNKEL (reference sequence). The J segment lost 6 bases and the V segment lost 3 bases, leaving 3 bases of the junction unmatched. As DNA, the CDR3 is TGTGCCAGCAGCCATAGGGACAGGCATGGCTACACCTTC. It specifies CASSHRDRHGYTF.

The table lists this clone with a count of one. This sequence joins TRBV5-1 and TRBJ2-7; 10 nucleotides align to TRBD2. Looked up from germline, CDR1 is SGHRS and CDR2 is YFSETQ. J gave up 7 bases and V 1 base, and 2 bases lay outside the gene matches. This CDR3 spans 13 amino acids. The CDR3: CASSLWGLAEQYF. The CDR3, as DNA: TGCGCCAGCAGCTTGTGGGGACTAGCGGAGCAGTACTTC.

The V call is TRBV7-2, the J call TRBJ1-1; 8 bases are a match to TRBD1. Germline V gives CDR1 SGHTA, CDR2 FQGNSA. This CDR3 has 13 amino acids. V lost 2 bases, J lost 6 bases, and 2 bases stayed unmatched. CDR3 sequence (DNA): TGTGCCAGCAGCTTACAGGGGGCCTCTGAAGCTTTCTTT. Protein sequence: CASSLQGASEAFF.

The chain is built from TRBV11-2 and TRBJ2-3; 12 bases fit TRBD2. CDR3 length equals 16 residues. CDR1 and CDR2 from the germline V gene are SGHAT and FQNNGV. The V segment lost 4 bases and the J segment 8 bases; nucleotides outside the gene matches: 10. The CDR3 sequence: CASSSFLAGGLGTQYF. The CDR3 DNA is TGTGCCAGCAGCTCTTTTCTAGCGGGGGGGCTAGGTACGCAGTATTTT.

This clone turned up a few times. This sequence joins TRBV18 and TRBJ2-3; 11 positions agree with TRBD2. Germline CDR1 and CDR2: KGHSH and LQKENI. CDR3 length equals 16 residues. V lost 3 bases to trimming and J lost 1 base; unmatched junction nucleotides: 3. The chain's CDR3 is CASSPLTSGGTDTQYF. The CDR3 nucleotides read TGTGCCAGCTCACCTCTGACTAGCGGGGGCACAGATACGCAGTATTTT.

The chain joins TRBV5-5 to TRBJ1-1, with D possibly TRBD1 on 5 matching bases. The V gene's germline CDR1 is SGHKS and CDR2 YYEKEE (reference sequence). V shed 1 base and J shed 2 bases, with 15 bases lying between them. CDR3 length equals 16 residues. The CDR3 sequence is CASSLRWEGSNTEAFF. Written as DNA, the CDR3 is TGTGCCAGCAGCTTGAGGTGGGAGGGGTCCAACACTGAAGCTTTCTTT. The whole variable domain, filled in from reference TRBV5-5 and TRBJ1-1, reads DAGVTQSPTHLIKTRGQQVTLRCSPISGHKSVSWYQQVLGQGPQFIFQYYEKEERGRGNFPDRFSARQFPNYSSELNVNALLLGDSALYLCASSLRWEGSNTEAFFGQGTRLTVV.

The J gene is TRBJ2-7, the V gene TRBV7-9, with 9 positions matching TRBD1. The CDR3 is 14 amino acids. The germline gives CDR1 SEHNR, CDR2 FQNEAQ (reference sequence). J gave up 3 bases and V 6 bases, and 6 bases lay outside the gene matches. In nucleotides, the CDR3 is TGTGCCAGCAGACCAGGGACAGGGAGCTACGAGCAGTACTTC. As protein: CASRPGTGSYEQYF.

J is TRBJ2-2 and V is TRBV12-2; the tabulated D call, TRBD1, remains unverified against the DNA. TRBV12-2 is tagged as a pseudogene. The CDR3 has 15 residues. CDR3: CASRSLQRRTGELFF. The CDR3 bases are TGTGCAAGTCGCTCCCTACAGAGAAGGACCGGGGAGCTGTTTTTT.

This chain links TRBV2 with TRBJ2-5; 8 positions match TRBD1. The CDR3 is 15 residues long. Germline V CDR1 and CDR2: SNHLY, FYNNEI. Trimming took 4 bases from V and 2 from J; bases not matched to a gene: 6. The CDR3 is CASSAIGQGQETQYF. As DNA, the CDR3 is TGTGCCAGCAGTGCCATCGGACAGGGACAAGAGACCCAGTACTTC.

This clone appeared a few times. The chain combines TRBV6-5 with TRBJ2-2, with 7 bases that match TRBD1. CDR1 MNHEY and CDR2 SVGAGI come from the germline V gene. The CDR3 extends over 15 amino acids. J was trimmed by 5 bases and V by 2 bases; bases with no gene match: 5. The chain's CDR3 is CASSYRQGRTGELFF. CDR3 nucleotides: TGTGCCAGCAGTTACCGACAGGGACGAACCGGGGAGCTGTTTTTT.

CDR3 sequence: CAWSISGGTEAFF. The CDR3 bases are TGTGCCTGGAGTATTTCAGGGGGGACTGAAGCTTTCTTT. The V and J genes are TRBV30 and TRBJ1-1; 7 positions match TRBD1. CDR3 length: 13 residues. Germline V gene sequence: CDR1 GTSNPN, CDR2 SVGIG (reference sequence). Trimming cost V 2 bases and J 5 bases; bases outside gene matches: 5.

The V and J genes are TRBV2 and TRBJ2-4, with D possibly TRBD2 on 5 matching bases. This CDR3 is 13 amino acids long. V was clipped by 8 bases and J by 2 bases, with 10 bases between them. Germline assignment: CDR1 SNHLY and CDR2 FYNNEI. Written as DNA, the CDR3 is TGTGCCAGCGGTGGGGAGTCCAAAAACATTCAGTACTTC. This sequence encodes CASGGESKNIQYF.

The chain carries TRBV7-2 and TRBJ1-4; D uncertain. CDR1 and CDR2 (germline): SGHTA, FQGNSA. Between the trimmed V and J ends, which lost 1 base and 8 bases, there was a span of 14 bases. This CDR3 is built from 15 residues. CDR3 DNA: TGTGCCAGCAGCTTAGGAGGCGGTTTACAAGAAAAACTGTTTTTT. Translating it yields CASSLGGGLQEKLFF.